This T cell receptor (beta chain) was profiled in a study of T cell responses to AZD1222 COVID-19 vaccine. Trimming at V came to 3 bases and at J to 5 bases, leaving 4 bases not matched to a gene. Per germline, CDR1 SGDLS and CDR2 YYNGEE. This CDR3 has 14 amino acids. This clone has a single count. What it binds is not known. Sequenced by immunoSEQ multiplex PCR; TCRdb stores in-frame clones only, minus some. Of 160,000 or so clones detected, around 90% appear once; the ten largest clones hold less than 1.3%. Overall study findings and caveats: Among AZD1222 vaccinees, only five or six were seropositive at baseline. Clonal diversity may have been underestimated, and the donors were mostly white British, with more females than males.

The chain has TRBV9 and TRBJ1-5, with 8 positions matching TRBD1. The sample was peripheral blood, taken 28 days after the second AZD1222 dose. The receptor was derived from an adult who received the AZD1222 COVID-19 vaccine. The CDR3 protein is CASSATGVHQPQHF. CDR3 nucleotides: TGTGCCAGCAGCGCGACAGGGGTTCATCAGCCCCAGCATTTT. The full variable domain, in which reference TRBV9 and TRBJ1-5 provide the parts outside the CDR3, is DSGVTQTPKHLITATGQRVTLRCSPRSGDLSVYWYQQSLDQGLQFLIQYYNGEERAKGNILERFSAQQFPDLHSELNLSSLELGDSALYFCASSATGVHQPQHFGDGTRLSIL.